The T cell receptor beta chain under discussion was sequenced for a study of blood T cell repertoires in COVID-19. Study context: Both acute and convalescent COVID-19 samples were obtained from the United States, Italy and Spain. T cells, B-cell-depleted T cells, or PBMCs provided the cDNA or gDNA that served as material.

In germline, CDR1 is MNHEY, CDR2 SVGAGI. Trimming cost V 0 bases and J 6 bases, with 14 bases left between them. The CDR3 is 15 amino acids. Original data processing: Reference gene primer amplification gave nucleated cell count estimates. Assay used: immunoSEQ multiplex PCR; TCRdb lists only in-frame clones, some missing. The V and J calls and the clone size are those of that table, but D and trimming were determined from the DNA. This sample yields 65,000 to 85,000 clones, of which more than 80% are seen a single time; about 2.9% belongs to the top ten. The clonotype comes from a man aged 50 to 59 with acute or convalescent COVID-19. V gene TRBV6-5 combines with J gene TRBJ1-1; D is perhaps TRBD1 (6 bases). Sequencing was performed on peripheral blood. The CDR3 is CASSYSQGFGAEAFF. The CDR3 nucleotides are TGTGCCAGCAGTTACTCCCAGGGGTTCGGAGCTGAAGCTTTCTTT.